The T cell receptor (beta chain) under discussion was sequenced for a study of cytomegalovirus exposure and HLA in healthy donors (dated by TCRdb to 2017 to 2019). With regard to the full study: An earlier analysis of 587 of the donors reported over 250 Gb of sequence data and 117 million unique TCR beta sequences obtained from around 190 million T cells. Roughly 320 gigabases of sequencing data and roughly 81 million unique TCR sequences made up an early release that covered 500 to 700 HLA-typed donors. Of the 300 to 500 genotyped donors, approximately 81% were placed in the genetic ancestry cluster associated with self-reported Caucasian donors. The study was designed to test whether signatures of past pathogen exposure could be identified by cataloging public T cell receptors. The T cell repertoires of 700 or so subjects were profiled by immunosequencing and related to cytomegalovirus serostatus. A separate validation cohort of about 110 different subjects was used in addition to the roughly 670-subject first cohort. To predict cytomegalovirus infection status, the study brought together high-throughput TCR immunosequencing, statistical association of individual TCRs with disease status, and machine learning. In a later analysis, previously published TCR beta repertoires from hundreds of donors were re-analyzed and high-resolution HLA genotyping was added so that TCR occurrence patterns could be studied. In the later analysis, no new phenotypic data were used to find candidate immune exposures; instead, reliance was placed on TCR beta sequences and their occurrence across donors. An earlier analysis of several hundred of the donors used high-throughput TCR beta sequencing to judge whether each TCR beta V gene segment behaved as functional or pseudogenic. Donor age, sex, ethnicity and CMV serostatus were compiled alongside the repertoire data. In a later genetic analysis, genome-wide SNP genotypes for about 55% of the roughly 700 donors were used, and that subset was treated as a discovery cohort. All discovery cohort repertoires had been generated using a single sequencing platform. Both class I and class II loci were covered by HLA typing, at four-digit resolution. The number of typed donors differed by locus: about 620-630 for A, B, C, DRB1 and DQB1; 500 to 550 for DQA1; 606 for DPA1; and some 450 for DPB1. A handful of DR-DQ haplotypes were handled as single units for association and clustering because linkage in the cohort was strong. On average, around 240,000 unique TCR beta nucleotide sequences were sequenced per donor among more than 350 genotyped donors of the cohort, with roughly 20% of those sequences being non-productive.

The CDR3 runs 17 residues from the cysteine to the phenylalanine. This entry keeps only the CDR3 DNA: 51 bases, framed from base 1. The germline V gene encodes CDR1 PRHDT and CDR2 FYEKMQ (reference sequence). V trim: 4 bases; J trim: 4 bases; unmatched bases: 12. The library was obtained by the immunoSEQ multiplex PCR assay. The multiplex PCR relied on a mix of 60 forward primers for TCR Vbeta segments and 13 reverse primers for TCR Jbeta segments. A multiplex PCR assay on genomic DNA amplified the CDR3 region of rearranged TCR beta genes. The Illumina HiSeq System was used to sequence the amplified TCR beta libraries as 87-base-pair reads. The authors' analysis ran thus. A later analysis tallied tens of millions of unique TCR beta chains across the 600 to 700 repertoires, and approximately 12 million of those chains were shared by two or more donors. Raw reads were error-corrected and collapsed into unique sequences by a nearest-neighbor algorithm in which closely related sequences were merged to remove PCR and sequencing errors. Alignment of CDR3 sequences to IMGT reference sequences was used to assign V, D and J gene segments. For a sequence to be retained, a match of at least six nucleotides was required to both a V gene segment and a J gene segment. Rearrangements were called productive when the CDR3 lacked stop codons and stayed in frame with V and J; all others were non-productive. Following IMGT convention, CDR3 was defined as the stretch from the second conserved V-encoded cysteine up to the conserved J-encoded phenylalanine. Sequences without an unambiguous match to a single V gene segment were excluded from the earlier analysis of several hundred of the donors. An earlier analysis of several hundred of the donors called V segments functional above 56.7% productive rearrangements and segregating when the between-donor standard deviation exceeded 5%. A statistical classification framework was built for diagnosing cytomegalovirus status from the catalog of TCR beta chain sequences. A later analysis assigned V and J genes by comparing TCR nucleotide sequences with IMGT/GENE-DB human TR gene sequences. In a later analysis, CDR3 sequences and most-parsimonious VDJ recombination scenarios were assigned using the TCRdist pipeline. In a later analysis, each TCR beta chain was defined by its CDR3 amino acid sequence together with its V-gene family, and reads without a unique V-gene family were excluded. As a way to deal with suspected cross-contamination and a sequencing artifact, a later analysis dropped nearly 600 nucleotide sequences that were highly shared and had low generation probability. In a later analysis, a clonal expansion index was calculated for each public chain from normalized within-repertoire ranks of inferred template counts. Generation probabilities in a later analysis came from a VDJ recombination model fitted to out-of-frame rearrangements, and those results were checked against IGoR. In a later analysis, hypergeometric tests were used to score TCR-TCR, TCR-HLA and TCR-CMV co-occurrence, with a repertoire-size bias correction applied to TCR pairs. In a later analysis, false discovery rates were estimated by permuting HLA or CMV assignments 20 times. In a later analysis, co-occurring TCRs were grouped using DBSCAN, and TCRdist sequence similarity was added for clustering within HLA-allele-positive subsets. Co-occurrence clustering excluded repertoires with fewer than 30,000 or more than 120,000 public chains, plus five with anomalous nucleotide sharing. TCRdb retrieved this table from immuneACCESS and kept in-frame rearrangements only. Not all clones are present; in checked studies, unresolved V genes account for under half, and no reason is known for the remainder. That table supplies the V and J calls and clone size; D and trimming were determined from the DNA. Counted in this sample were approximately 160,000 clones; about four fifths of them appeared once. Jointly, the top ten make up 4.8% of the sample.

A remark on this clone: The target of this receptor is not known. No much larger clone is present one base from it, and per-base qualities are unavailable. The same CDR3 is also encoded by other DNA sequences in this sample.

The investigation overall reported the following: A later genetic analysis reported fewer N-insertions in productive TCRs among donors in an Asian-associated ancestry cluster than the approximately 670-donor mean. The presence/absence analyses assumed that sequencing depth was roughly uniform across donors, and that assumption may not be true. The classifier was reported to diagnose cytomegalovirus status with high specificity and sensitivity in both the original and validation cohorts. A cluster of highly shared sequence variants was judged likely to represent a technical artifact of the sequencing pipeline. In a later analysis, several top co-occurrence clusters were reported to appear linked to parvovirus B19, influenza, CMV and Epstein-Barr virus. In vitro tests confirmed that a few of the cytomegalovirus-associated TCR beta chains recognize cytomegalovirus antigens. Assigning TCR associations to individual alleles was difficult when HLA alleles, especially DR and DQ, strongly co-occurred. A later genetic analysis associated a missense DCLRE1C variant with V-gene and J-gene trimming of TCR beta chains, and an independent cohort replicated the association. Correlated functional status among segregating V segments might be attributable to linkage disequilibrium, but an unknown experimental factor could not be ruled out. According to the authors, the approach could potentially be generalized to other disease states and immunological phenotypes. Most TCR sequences were observed very rarely across donors, whereas some public TCRs were present in many individuals. Only TCR beta chains were sequenced in this cohort, and the absence of alpha or paired-chain data limited detectable features. In a later analysis, 16,951 TCR beta sequences were associated with specific HLA alleles at a false discovery rate of 0.05. The earlier analysis of 587 of the donors excluded 15 to 20 rarely observed V segments, including chromosome 9 orphons, because counts were too low. In a later analysis, HLA-associated TCR beta chains showed more clonal expansion and lower generation probabilities than non-associated chains that were equally common. A further reported finding was that TCR beta sequences accurately predicted the HLA-A and HLA-B alleles for most subjects in the first cohort. In the study, around 150 TCR beta chains were listed as associated with cytomegalovirus. Most CMV-associated TCR beta chains appeared to be HLA-restricted in a later analysis, and the HLA associations seemed to be driven largely by CMV exposure. In a later analysis, the rate of TCR association differed among HLA loci, with DRB1 alleles having the most associated TCRs and HLA-C alleles having the fewest. Because HLA typing was missing for some donors at each locus, association tests included only the typed subset. Broadly in line with IMGT annotations, most TCR beta V segments showed up in productive rearrangements about 87% or about 30% of the time in an earlier analysis of 587 of the donors. Because the 87-base-pair reads could not distinguish some IMGT-functional V segments, including TRBV6-2 and TRBV6-3, those segments were excluded. Immune exposure information for the cohort was limited to CMV serostatus.

The cohort was made up of hundreds of healthy bone marrow donors. All cohort members were sampled while nominally healthy, although unrecorded immune exposures were likely present. The donor was CMV seronegative and was included in the group of around 320 seronegative cohort members. Every donor gave a peripheral blood sample, and the peripheral blood mononuclear cells from that sample were used for TCR beta sequencing. Genomic DNA extraction from the blood cell samples was performed with the Qiagen DNeasy Blood Extraction Kit. The material sequenced was PBMCs. In this chain, TRBV13 is recombined with TRBJ2-7; TRBD1 agrees with 11 junctional bases. The TCR sequence derives from a man aged 18-30 years in good health and CMV-seronegative. CDR3 region: CASSSRGLGQGGYEQYF. In nucleotides, the sequence is TGTGCCAGCAGCTCCCGGGGATTGGGACAGGGGGGTTACGAGCAGTACTTC.